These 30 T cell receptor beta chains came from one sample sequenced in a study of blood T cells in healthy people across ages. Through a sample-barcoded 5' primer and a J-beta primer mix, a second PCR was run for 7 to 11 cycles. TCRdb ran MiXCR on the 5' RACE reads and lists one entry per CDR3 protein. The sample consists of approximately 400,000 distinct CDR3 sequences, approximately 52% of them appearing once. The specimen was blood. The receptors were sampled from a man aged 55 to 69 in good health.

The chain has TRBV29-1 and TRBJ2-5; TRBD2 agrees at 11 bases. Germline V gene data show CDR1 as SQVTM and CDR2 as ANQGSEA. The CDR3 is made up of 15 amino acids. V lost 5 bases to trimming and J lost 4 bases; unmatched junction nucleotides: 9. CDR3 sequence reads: CSVRIAGGPGETQYF. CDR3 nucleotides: TGCAGCGTTCGGATAGCGGGAGGGCCGGGAGAGACCCAGTACTTC.

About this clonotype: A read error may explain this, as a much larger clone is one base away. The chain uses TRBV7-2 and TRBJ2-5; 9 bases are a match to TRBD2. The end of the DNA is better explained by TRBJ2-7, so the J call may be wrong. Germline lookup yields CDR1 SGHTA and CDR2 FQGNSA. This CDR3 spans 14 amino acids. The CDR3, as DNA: TGTGCCAGCAGCTTCGACGGGACTAGCCCCGAGCAGTACTTC. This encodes CASSFDGTSPEQYF.

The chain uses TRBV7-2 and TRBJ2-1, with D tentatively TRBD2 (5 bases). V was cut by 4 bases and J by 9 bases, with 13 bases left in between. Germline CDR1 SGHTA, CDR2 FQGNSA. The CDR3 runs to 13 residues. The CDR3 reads CTSSSYKGSEQFF. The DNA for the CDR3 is TGTACCAGCAGCTCCTATAAAGGGAGTGAGCAGTTCTTC.

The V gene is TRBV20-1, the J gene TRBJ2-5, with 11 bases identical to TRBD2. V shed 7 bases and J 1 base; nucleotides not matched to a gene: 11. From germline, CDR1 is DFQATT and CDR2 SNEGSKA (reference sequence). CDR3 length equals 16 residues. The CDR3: CSVRPLTSGVQETQYF. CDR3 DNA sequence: TGCAGTGTCAGACCCCTGACTAGCGGGGTCCAAGAGACCCAGTACTTC.

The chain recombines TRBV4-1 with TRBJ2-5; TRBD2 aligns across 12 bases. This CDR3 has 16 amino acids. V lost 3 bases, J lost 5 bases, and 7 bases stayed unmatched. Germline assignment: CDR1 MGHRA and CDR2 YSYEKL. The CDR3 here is CASSQGTSGRRETQYF. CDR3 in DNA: TGCGCCAGCAGCCAGGGAACTAGCGGGAGGAGGGAGACCCAGTACTTC.

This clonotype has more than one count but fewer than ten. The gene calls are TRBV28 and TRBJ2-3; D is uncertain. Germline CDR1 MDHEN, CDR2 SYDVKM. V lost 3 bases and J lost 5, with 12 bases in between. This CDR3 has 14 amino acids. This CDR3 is CASSLSQHGDTQYF. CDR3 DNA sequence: TGTGCCAGCAGTTTGTCCCAACATGGAGATACGCAGTATTTT.

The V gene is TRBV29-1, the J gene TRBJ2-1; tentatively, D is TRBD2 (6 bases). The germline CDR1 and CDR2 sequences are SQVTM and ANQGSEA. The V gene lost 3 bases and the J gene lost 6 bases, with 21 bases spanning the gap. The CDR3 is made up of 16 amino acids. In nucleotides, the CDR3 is TGCAGCGTTGACCCCCCCGGCGCTCGGAGGGGCAATGAGCAGTTCTTC. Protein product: CSVDPPGARRGNEQFF.

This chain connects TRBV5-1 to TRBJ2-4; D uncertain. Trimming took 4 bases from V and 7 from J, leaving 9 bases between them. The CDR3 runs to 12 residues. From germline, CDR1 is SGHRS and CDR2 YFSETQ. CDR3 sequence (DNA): TGCGCCAGCAGCCTCGGATCGAACATTCAGTACTTC. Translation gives CASSLGSNIQYF. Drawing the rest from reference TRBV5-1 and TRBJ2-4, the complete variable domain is KAGVTQTPRYLIKTRGQQVTLSCSPISGHRSVSWYQQTPGQGLQFLFEYFSETQRNKGNFPGRFSGRQFSNSRSEMNVSTLELGDSALYLCASSLGSNIQYFGAGTRLSVL.

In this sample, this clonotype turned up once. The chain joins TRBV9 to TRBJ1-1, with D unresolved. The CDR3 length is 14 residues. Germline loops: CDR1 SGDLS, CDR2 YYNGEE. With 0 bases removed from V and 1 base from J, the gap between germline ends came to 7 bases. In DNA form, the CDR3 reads TGTGCCAGCAGCGTAGCGGCAGGGAACACTGAAGCTTTCTTT. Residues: CASSVAAGNTEAFF.

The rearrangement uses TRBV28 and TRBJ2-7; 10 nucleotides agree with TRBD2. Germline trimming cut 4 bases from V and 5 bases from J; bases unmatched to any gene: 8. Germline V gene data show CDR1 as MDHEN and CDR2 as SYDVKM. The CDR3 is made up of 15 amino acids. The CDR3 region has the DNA TGTGCCAGCAGTTCCCCCGCTAGCGGGAGACACGAGCAGTACTTC. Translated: CASSSPASGRHEQYF.

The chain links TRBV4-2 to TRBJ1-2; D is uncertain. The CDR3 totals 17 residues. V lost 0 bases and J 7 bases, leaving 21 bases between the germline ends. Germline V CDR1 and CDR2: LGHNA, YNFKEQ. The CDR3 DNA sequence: TGTGCCAGCAGCCAAGATCCCCTTTCAGAAGGGCGCGCTGGCTACACCTTC. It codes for CASSQDPLSEGRAGYTF.

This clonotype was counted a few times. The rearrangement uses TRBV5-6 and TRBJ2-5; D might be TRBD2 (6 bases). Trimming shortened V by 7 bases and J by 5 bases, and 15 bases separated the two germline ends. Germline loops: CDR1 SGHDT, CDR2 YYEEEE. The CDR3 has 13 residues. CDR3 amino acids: CASSLGLSETQYF. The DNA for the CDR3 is TGTGCCAGCTCACTAGGACTATCGGAGACCCAGTACTTC.

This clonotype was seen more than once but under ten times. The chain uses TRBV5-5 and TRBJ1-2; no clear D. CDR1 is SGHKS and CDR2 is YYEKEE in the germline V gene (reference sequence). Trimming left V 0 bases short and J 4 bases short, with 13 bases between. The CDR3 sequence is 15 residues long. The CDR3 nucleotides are TGTGCCAGCAGCTTGGAGGCAGCCACTCCCTATGGCTACACCTTC. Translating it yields CASSLEAATPYGYTF.

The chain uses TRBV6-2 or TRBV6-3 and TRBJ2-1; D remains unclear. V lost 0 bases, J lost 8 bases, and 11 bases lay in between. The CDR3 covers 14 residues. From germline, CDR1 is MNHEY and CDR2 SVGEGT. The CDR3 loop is CASSYSNPSDEQFF. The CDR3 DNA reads TGTGCCAGCAGTTACTCGAATCCCTCGGATGAGCAGTTCTTC.

CDR3 in amino acids: CASLLTPLAKETQYF. Written as DNA, the CDR3 is TGCGCCAGCCTATTGACCCCCCTTGCGAAAGAGACCCAGTACTTC. The chain uses TRBV5-1 and TRBJ2-7, with unresolved D. The assigned J gene may be wrong: the sequence end matches TRBJ2-5 better. The CDR3 is made up of 15 amino acids. The germline CDR1 and CDR2 sequences are SGHRS and YFSETQ.

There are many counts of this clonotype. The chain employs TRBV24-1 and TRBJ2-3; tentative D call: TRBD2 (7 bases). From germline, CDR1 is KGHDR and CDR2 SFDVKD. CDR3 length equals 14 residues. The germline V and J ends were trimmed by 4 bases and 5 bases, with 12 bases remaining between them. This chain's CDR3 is CATSDPRGGDTQYF. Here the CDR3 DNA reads TGTGCCACCAGTGACCCGAGGGGGGGAGATACGCAGTATTTT.

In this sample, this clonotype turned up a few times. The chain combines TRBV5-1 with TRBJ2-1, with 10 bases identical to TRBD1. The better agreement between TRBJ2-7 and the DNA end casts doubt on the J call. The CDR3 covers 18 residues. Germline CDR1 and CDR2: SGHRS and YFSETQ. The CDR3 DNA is TGCGCCAGCAGCACCGGGACAGGGGTCGAAAGCTCCTACAATGAGCAGTACTTC. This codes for CASSTGTGVESSYNEQYF.

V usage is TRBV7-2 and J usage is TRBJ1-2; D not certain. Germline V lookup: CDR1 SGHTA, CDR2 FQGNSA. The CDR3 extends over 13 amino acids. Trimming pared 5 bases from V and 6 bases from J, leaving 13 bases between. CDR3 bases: TGTGCCAGCAGCCCATTTGTGGGCAATGGCTACACCTTC. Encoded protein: CASSPFVGNGYTF.

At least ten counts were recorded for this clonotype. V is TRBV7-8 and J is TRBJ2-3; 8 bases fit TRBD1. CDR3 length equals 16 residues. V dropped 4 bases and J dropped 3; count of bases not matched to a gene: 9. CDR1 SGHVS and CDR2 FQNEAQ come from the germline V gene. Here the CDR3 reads CASSSTRGPRTDTQYF. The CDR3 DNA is TGTGCCAGCAGCTCAACCAGGGGGCCCCGTACAGATACGCAGTATTTT.

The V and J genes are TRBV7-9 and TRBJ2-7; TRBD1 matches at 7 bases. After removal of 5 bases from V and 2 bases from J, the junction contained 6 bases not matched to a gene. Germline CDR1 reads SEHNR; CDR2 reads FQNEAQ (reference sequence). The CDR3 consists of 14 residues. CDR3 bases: TGTGCCAGCAGCAACCGGGACAGACCCTACGAGCAGTACTTC. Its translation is CASSNRDRPYEQYF.

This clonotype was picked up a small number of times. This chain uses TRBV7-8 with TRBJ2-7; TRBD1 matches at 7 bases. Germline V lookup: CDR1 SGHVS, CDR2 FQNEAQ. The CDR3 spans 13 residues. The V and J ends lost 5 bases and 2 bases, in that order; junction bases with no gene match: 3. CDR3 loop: CASSRTGAYEQYF. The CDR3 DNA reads TGTGCCAGCAGCCGTACAGGGGCCTACGAGCAGTACTTC.

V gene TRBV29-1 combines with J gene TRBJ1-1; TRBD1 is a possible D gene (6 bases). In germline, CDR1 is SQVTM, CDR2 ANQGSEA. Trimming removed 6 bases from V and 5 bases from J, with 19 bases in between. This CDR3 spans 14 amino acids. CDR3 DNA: TGCAGCGTCCGGGACACTTTTACCCCAACTGAAGCTTTCTTT. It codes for CSVRDTFTPTEAFF. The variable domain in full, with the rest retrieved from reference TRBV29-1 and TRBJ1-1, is SAVISQKPSRDICQRGTSLTIQCQVDSQVTMMFWYRQQPGQSLTLIATANQGSEATYESGFVIDKFPISRPNLTFSTLTVSNMSPEDSSIYLCSVRDTFTPTEAFFGQGTRLTVV.

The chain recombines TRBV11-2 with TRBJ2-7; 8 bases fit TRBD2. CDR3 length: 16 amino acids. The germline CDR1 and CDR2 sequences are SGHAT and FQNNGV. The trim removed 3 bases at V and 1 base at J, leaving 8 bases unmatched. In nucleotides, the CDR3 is TGTGCCAGCAGCTTTTTTGCGGGGGGTCTGTCCTACGAGCAGTACTTC. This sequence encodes CASSFFAGGLSYEQYF.

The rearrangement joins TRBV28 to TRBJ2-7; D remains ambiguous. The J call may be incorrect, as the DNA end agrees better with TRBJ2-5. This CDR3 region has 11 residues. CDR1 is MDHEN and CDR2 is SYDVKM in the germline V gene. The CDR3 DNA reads TGTGCCAGCACCTCCCAATGGACCCAGTACTTC. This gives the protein CASTSQWTQYF.

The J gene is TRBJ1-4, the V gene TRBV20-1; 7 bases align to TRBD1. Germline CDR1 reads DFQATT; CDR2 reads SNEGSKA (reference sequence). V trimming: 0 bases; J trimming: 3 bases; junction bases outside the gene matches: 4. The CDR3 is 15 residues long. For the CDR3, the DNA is TGCAGTGCTAGAGAGGACAGGTCCTCTAATGAAAAACTGTTTTTT. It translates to CSAREDRSSNEKLFF.

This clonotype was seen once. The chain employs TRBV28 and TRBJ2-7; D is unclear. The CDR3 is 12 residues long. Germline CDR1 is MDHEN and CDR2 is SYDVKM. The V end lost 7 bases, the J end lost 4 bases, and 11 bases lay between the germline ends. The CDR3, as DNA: TGTGCCAGCACCTCAGACGTATACGAGCAGTACTTC. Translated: CASTSDVYEQYF.

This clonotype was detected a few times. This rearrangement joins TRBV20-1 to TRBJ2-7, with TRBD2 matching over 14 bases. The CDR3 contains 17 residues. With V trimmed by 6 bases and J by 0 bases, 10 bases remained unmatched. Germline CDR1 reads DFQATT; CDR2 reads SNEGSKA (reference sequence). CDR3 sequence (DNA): TGCAGTGCCATGGGACTAGCGGGGGCCAATCCCTCCTACGAGCAGTACTTC. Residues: CSAMGLAGANPSYEQYF.

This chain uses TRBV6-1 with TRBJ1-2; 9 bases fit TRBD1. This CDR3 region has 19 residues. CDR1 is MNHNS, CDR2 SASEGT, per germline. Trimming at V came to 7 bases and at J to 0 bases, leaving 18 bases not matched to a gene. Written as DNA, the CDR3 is TGTGCCAGCATTCAACAGGGGGCAGCCCCTAGCCTCGCTAACTATGGCTACACCTTC. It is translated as CASIQQGAAPSLANYGYTF.

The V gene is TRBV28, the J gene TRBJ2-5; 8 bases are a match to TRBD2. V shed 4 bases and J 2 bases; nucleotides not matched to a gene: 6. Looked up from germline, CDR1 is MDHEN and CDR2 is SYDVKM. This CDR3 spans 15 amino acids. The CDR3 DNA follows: TGTGCCAGCAGTTGCGGGGGGAGAGTACAAGAGACCCAGTACTTC. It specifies CASSCGGRVQETQYF.

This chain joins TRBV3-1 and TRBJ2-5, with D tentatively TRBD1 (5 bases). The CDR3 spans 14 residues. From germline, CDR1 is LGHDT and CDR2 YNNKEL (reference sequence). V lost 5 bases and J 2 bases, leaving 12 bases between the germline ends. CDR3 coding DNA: TGTGCCAGCAGCTCCAGGGTGTCTCAAGAGACCCAGTACTTC. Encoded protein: CASSSRVSQETQYF.